Presented here are 20 T cell receptor beta chains from one specimen sequenced in a study of T cell changes during pregnancy in multiple sclerosis. The repertoire was sequenced with immunoSEQ multiplex PCR; TCRdb's copy has only in-frame clones and lacks some. Here the sample spans around 92,000 clones, roughly 92% being singletons. Source: peripheral blood, taken after pregnancy. All receptors derive from a female donor with multiple sclerosis, enrolled in a pregnancy study.

The rearrangement joins TRBV28 to TRBJ2-3, with 8 bases fitting TRBD2. CDR3 size: 14 residues. Per the germline V gene, CDR1 is MDHEN and CDR2 is SYDVKM. The V gene end was trimmed by 6 bases and the J gene end by 0 bases; junction bases not matched to a gene: 2. The CDR3 DNA reads as TGTGCCAGCAGCTCTAGCGGGAGCACAGATACGCAGTATTTT. It codes for CASSSSGSTDTQYF.

The rearrangement joins TRBV29-1 to TRBJ1-1; no firm D call. This CDR3 contains 12 residues. The V end lost 6 bases, the J end lost 4 bases, and 12 bases lay between the germline ends. From germline, CDR1 is SQVTM and CDR2 ANQGSEA. The CDR3 here is CSVSWGATEAFF. The CDR3 coding sequence is TGCAGCGTCTCCTGGGGAGCCACTGAAGCTTTCTTT.

CDR3 DNA sequence: TGTGCCAGTAGCCGAGCAGGGTACGGCGAGCAGTACTTC. It is translated as CASSRAGYGEQYF. V and J are TRBV19 and TRBJ2-7, with D perhaps TRBD1 (5 bases). Germline values: CDR1 LNHDA, CDR2 SQIVND (reference sequence). The CDR3 runs 13 residues. Trimming removed 6 bases from V and 6 bases from J, with 15 bases in between. The whole variable domain, remainder taken from reference TRBV19 and TRBJ2-7, is DGGITQSPKYLFRKEGQNVTLSCEQNLNHDAMYWYRQDPGQGLRLIYYSQIVNDFQKGDIAEGYSVSREKKESFPLTVTSAQKNPTAFYLCASSRAGYGEQYFGPGTRLTVT.

The V gene is TRBV5-1, the J gene TRBJ2-7; 7 nucleotides line up with TRBD2. The germline gives CDR1 SGHRS, CDR2 YFSETQ. The CDR3 loop spans 17 amino acids. The junction had 11 bases not matched to a gene; V was cut back by 0 bases and J by 2 bases. In DNA, the CDR3 is TGCGCCAGCAGCTTGGTGTTTTCGGCGGGGGAACCCTACGAGCAGTACTTC. This sequence encodes CASSLVFSAGEPYEQYF.

The chain has TRBV4-2 and TRBJ2-7; 8 bases align to TRBD1. The CDR3 length is 15 residues. Germline V CDR1 and CDR2: LGHNA, YNFKEQ. V lost 0 bases and J lost 3; bases outside the gene matches: 4. Written as DNA, the CDR3 is TGTGCCAGCAGCCAAGAGGGGACAGGCTTCTACGAGCAGTACTTC. Translation: CASSQEGTGFYEQYF.

The CDR3 region is CASSLSPLREGRGETQYF. DNA of the CDR3: TGTGCCAGCAGCTTATCTCCTTTGCGGGAGGGCCGGGGAGAGACCCAGTACTTC. The chain has TRBV7-9 and TRBJ2-5; TRBD2 matches 9 bases. CDR1 and CDR2 from the germline V gene are SEHNR and FQNEAQ (reference sequence). V shed 2 bases, J shed 4 bases, and the junction held 14 bases outside the gene matches. This CDR3 has 18 amino acids.

This chain connects TRBV18 to TRBJ1-4; D may be TRBD1 (5 bases). Per germline, CDR1 KGHSH and CDR2 LQKENI. The V end was cut by 1 base, the J end by 7 bases, with 10 bases between. CDR3 length: 14 residues. The CDR3 spells CASSPRRGIEKLFF. Here the CDR3 DNA reads TGTGCCAGCTCACCACGGAGGGGAATTGAAAAACTGTTTTTT.

The rearrangement uses TRBV19 and TRBJ1-1; 8 bases are shared with TRBD1. V lost 9 bases, J lost 1 base, and 1 base stayed unmatched. The CDR3 runs 12 residues. The germline CDR1 and CDR2 sequences are LNHDA and SQIVND (reference sequence). CDR3 bases: TGTGCCAGCGGACAGGGGAACACTGAAGCTTTCTTT. Protein sequence: CASGQGNTEAFF.

The CDR3 here is CASSFSRGAGQPQHF. DNA of the CDR3: TGTGCCAGCAGCTTTTCCCGGGGGGCAGGCCAGCCCCAGCATTTT. J is TRBJ1-5 and V is TRBV5-6, with TRBD1 as a possible D gene (6 bases). The CDR3 is made up of 15 amino acids. The germline CDR1 and CDR2 sequences are SGHDT and YYEEEE. The V gene lost 2 bases and the J gene lost 7 bases, with 16 bases spanning the gap.

This chain uses TRBV7-3 with TRBJ2-7; 7 bases match TRBD2. CDR3 length: 15 amino acids. The V and J ends lost 4 bases and 7 bases, in that order; junction bases with no gene match: 13. Per the germline V gene, CDR1 is SGHTA and CDR2 is FQGTGA. The CDR3 nucleotides are TGTGCCAGCAGCTCGAGGAGGGGAGGGCCGGGAGAGCAGTACTTC. Protein: CASSSRRGGPGEQYF.

The chain has TRBV7-9 and TRBJ1-2, with no clear D. With 2 bases removed from V and 4 bases from J, the gap between germline ends came to 17 bases. The CDR3 is 16 residues long. Germline lookup yields CDR1 SEHNR and CDR2 FQNEAQ (reference sequence). The CDR3 DNA is TGTGCCAGCAGCTTACTCCCTGAGCAATCGATCTATGGCTACACCTTC. This translates into CASSLLPEQSIYGYTF.

The V gene is TRBV19, the J gene TRBJ2-1; 7 positions agree with TRBD1. In germline, CDR1 is LNHDA, CDR2 SQIVND (reference sequence). The V gene end was trimmed by 3 bases and the J gene end by 2 bases; junction bases not matched to a gene: 7. CDR3 length: 16 residues. CDR3 DNA: TGTGCCAGTAGTATGGGGAACAGGGGAACCTACAATGAGCAGTTCTTC. As protein: CASSMGNRGTYNEQFF.

This sequence joins TRBV10-3 and TRBJ2-7; TRBD1 aligns across 11 bases. V gave up 8 bases and J gave up 2 bases; unmatched junction bases: 5. The CDR3 totals 14 residues. CDR1 is ENHRY, CDR2 SYGVKD, per germline. The CDR3: CAIRPGQGAYEQYF. The CDR3, as DNA: TGTGCCATCCGGCCGGGACAGGGGGCCTACGAGCAGTACTTC.

The sample holds one count of this clone. The chain links TRBV30 to TRBJ1-1; D is perhaps TRBD1 (5 bases). The germline V gene encodes CDR1 GTSNPN and CDR2 SVGIG (reference sequence). This CDR3 spans 13 amino acids. The ends were cut back, 3 bases at V and 2 bases at J, with 10 bases in the middle. CDR3 protein: CAWSRTPNTEAFF. CDR3 nucleotides: TGTGCCTGGAGCAGGACACCTAACACTGAAGCTTTCTTT.

The chain employs TRBV5-1 and TRBJ2-7, with D maybe TRBD1 (5 bases). The germline V gene encodes CDR1 SGHRS and CDR2 YFSETQ. This CDR3 comprises 14 residues. Trimming took off 5 bases at V and 3 bases at J, with 15 bases between the two ends. The CDR3 nucleotides are TGCGCCAGCAGTCGGAACAGGCGGAGCTACGAGCAGTACTTC. This encodes CASSRNRRSYEQYF.

The chain couples TRBV7-8 to TRBJ2-2, with 7 nucleotides matching TRBD1. The CDR3 sequence is 15 residues long. Germline-derived CDR1 and CDR2 are SGHVS and FQNEAQ. V shed 5 bases, J shed 0 bases, and the junction held 3 bases outside the gene matches. The CDR3 protein is CASSETGANTGELFF. In DNA, the CDR3 is TGTGCCAGCAGCGAAACAGGGGCGAACACCGGGGAGCTGTTTTTT.

The chain uses TRBV13 and TRBJ1-1, with TRBD1 identical over 9 bases. The CDR3 is 15 amino acids. Germline V lookup: CDR1 PRHDT, CDR2 FYEKMQ (reference sequence). Germline trimming cut 5 bases from V and 1 base from J; bases unmatched to any gene: 5. The CDR3 is CASSGWGQGNTEAFF. The CDR3 DNA sequence: TGTGCCAGCAGCGGCTGGGGACAGGGGAACACTGAAGCTTTCTTT.

The V gene is TRBV30, the J gene TRBJ1-6; unclear D gene. Germline V gene sequence: CDR1 GTSNPN, CDR2 SVGIG (reference sequence). The CDR3 loop spans 17 amino acids. Trimming removed 1 base from V and 0 bases from J, with 13 bases in between. The CDR3 is CAWSGPIGSSYNSPLHF. For the CDR3, the DNA is TGTGCCTGGAGTGGGCCTATTGGGAGCTCCTATAATTCACCCCTCCACTTT.

V gene TRBV5-1 combines with J gene TRBJ2-7, with 10 bases fitting TRBD2. Germline V CDR1 and CDR2: SGHRS, YFSETQ. The CDR3 covers 14 residues. With 2 bases clipped from V and 3 bases from J, the junction kept 2 bases outside the gene matches. In DNA, the CDR3 is TGCGCCAGCAGCTTACTAGCGGGAATCTACGAGCAGTACTTC. It is translated as CASSLLAGIYEQYF.

The V call is TRBV7-9, the J call TRBJ2-3; TRBD2 matches 7 bases. The germline V gene encodes CDR1 SEHNR and CDR2 FQNEAQ (reference sequence). The CDR3 is 15 residues long. Trimming took 5 bases from V and 1 from J; bases not matched to a gene: 6. For the CDR3, the DNA is TGTGCCAGCAGCCCCGACACTAGCGGCACAGATACGCAGTATTTT. Protein: CASSPDTSGTDTQYF.